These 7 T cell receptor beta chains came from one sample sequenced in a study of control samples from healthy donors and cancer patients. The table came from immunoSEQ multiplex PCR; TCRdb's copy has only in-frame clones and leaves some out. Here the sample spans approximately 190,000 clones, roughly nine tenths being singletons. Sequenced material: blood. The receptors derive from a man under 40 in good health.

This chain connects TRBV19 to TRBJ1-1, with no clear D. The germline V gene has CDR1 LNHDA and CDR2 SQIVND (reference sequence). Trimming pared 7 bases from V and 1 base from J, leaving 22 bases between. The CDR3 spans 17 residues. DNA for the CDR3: TGTGCCAGTACCCGGTGGACGGGGATAGGTAAGAACACTGAAGCTTTCTTT. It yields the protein CASTRWTGIGKNTEAFF.

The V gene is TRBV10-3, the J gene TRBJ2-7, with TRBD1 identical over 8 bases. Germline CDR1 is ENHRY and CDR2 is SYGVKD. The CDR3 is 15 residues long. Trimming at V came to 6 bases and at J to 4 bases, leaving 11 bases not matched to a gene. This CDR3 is CAIRGGGTGEYEQYF. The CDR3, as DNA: TGTGCCATCAGAGGTGGTGGGACAGGAGAATACGAGCAGTACTTC.

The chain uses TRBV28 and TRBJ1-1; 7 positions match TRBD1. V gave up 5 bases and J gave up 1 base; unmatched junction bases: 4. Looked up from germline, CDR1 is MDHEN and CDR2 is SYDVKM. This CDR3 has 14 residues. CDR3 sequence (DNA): TGTGCCAGCAGTGGGGGACAGCCGAACACTGAAGCTTTCTTT. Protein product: CASSGGQPNTEAFF.

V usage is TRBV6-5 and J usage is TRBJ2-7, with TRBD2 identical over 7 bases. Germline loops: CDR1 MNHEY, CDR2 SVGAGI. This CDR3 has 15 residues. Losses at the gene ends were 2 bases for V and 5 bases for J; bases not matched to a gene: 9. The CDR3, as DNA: TGTGCCAGCAGTTACCAAGCGGGGAAGAGTCACGAGCAGTACTTC. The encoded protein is CASSYQAGKSHEQYF.

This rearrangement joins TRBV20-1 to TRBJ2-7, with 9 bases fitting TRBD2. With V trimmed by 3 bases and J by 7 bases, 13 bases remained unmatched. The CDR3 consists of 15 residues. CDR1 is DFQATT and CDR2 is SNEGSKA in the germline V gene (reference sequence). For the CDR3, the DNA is TGCAGTGCTAGTTCGGGGACGGCGGGGGGGCAGGAGCAGTACTTC. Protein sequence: CSASSGTAGGQEQYF.

The CDR3 sequence is CASSPLAGVLYNEQFF. DNA of the CDR3: TGTGCCAGCTCACCATTAGCGGGGGTCCTATACAATGAGCAGTTCTTC. V is TRBV18 and J is TRBJ2-1; 9 bases map to TRBD2. There are 16 residues in the CDR3. CDR1 is KGHSH and CDR2 is LQKENI in the germline V gene. Losses at the gene ends were 2 bases for V and 4 bases for J; bases not matched to a gene: 6.

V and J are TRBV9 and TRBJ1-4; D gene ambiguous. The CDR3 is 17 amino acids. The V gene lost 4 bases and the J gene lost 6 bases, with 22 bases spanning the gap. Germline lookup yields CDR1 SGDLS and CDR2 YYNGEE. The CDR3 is CASSPGLRAFGYEKLFF. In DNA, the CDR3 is TGTGCCAGCAGCCCGGGGTTAAGGGCGTTTGGTTATGAAAAACTGTTTTTT.